One and the same sample provided the 11 T cell receptor beta chains below, sequenced in a study of human T cells and chemical hapten exposure. Time point described: healthy volunteer bleed at 6 weeks. Unfractionated whole blood was the source of the extracted total RNA. TCRdb redid the calling of the RACE reads with MiXCR, one entry per CDR3 protein. The data show 55,000 to 75,000 distinct CDR3 sequences, with around 6.1% seen just once and around 3.6% held by the top ten. Sequencing used whole blood. The source of these receptors is a female donor in good health. Some clones in this sample may be carry-over from other donors' samples.

V gene TRBV7-9 combines with J gene TRBJ1-1; possible D gene TRBD1, 5 bases. CDR3 length: 14 amino acids. From germline, CDR1 is SEHNR and CDR2 FQNEAQ (reference sequence). Trimming took off 5 bases at V and 3 bases at J, with 13 bases between the two ends. The CDR3 spells CASSPGPRDTEAFF. The CDR3 DNA reads TGTGCCAGCAGCCCGGGACCCAGAGACACTGAAGCTTTCTTT.

This clonotype has a count of ten or more. V is TRBV2 and J is TRBJ1-1; 9 bases line up with TRBD1. This CDR3 comprises 17 residues. CDR1 is SNHLY and CDR2 is FYNNEI in the germline V gene. V was clipped by 6 bases and J by 4 bases; unmatched bases: 15. CDR3 in amino acids: CASSSGTGFYGSTEAFF. DNA for the CDR3: TGTGCCAGCAGCAGTGGGACAGGGTTCTATGGAAGCACTGAAGCTTTCTTT.

This chain joins TRBV7-8 and TRBJ2-2, with D possibly TRBD2 on 6 matching bases. From germline, CDR1 is SGHVS and CDR2 FQNEAQ. The CDR3 is 21 residues long. The V end was cut by 4 bases, the J end by 5 bases, with 32 bases between. CDR3 sequence reads: CASSWRLFGRITRSGTGELFF. The CDR3 DNA follows: TGTGCCAGCAGCTGGCGCCTCTTTGGGAGGATCACCCGTTCGGGGACCGGGGAGCTGTTTTTT.

DNA of the CDR3: TGCAGTGCTACCGATCGAGAATATAGCAATCAGCCCCAGCATTTT. Its protein is CSATDREYSNQPQHF. The V gene is TRBV20-1, the J gene TRBJ1-5; D remains ambiguous. The germline V gene encodes CDR1 DFQATT and CDR2 SNEGSKA (reference sequence). With 4 bases removed from V and 0 bases from J, the gap between germline ends came to 13 bases. CDR3 length equals 15 residues.

This clonotype was counted at least ten times. V is TRBV7-9 and J is TRBJ1-1, with 8 bases aligning to TRBD1. V trimming: 5 bases; J trimming: 4 bases; junction bases outside the gene matches: 9. This CDR3 is built from 15 residues. CDR1 and CDR2 (germline): SEHNR, FQNEAQ (reference sequence). CDR3 sequence: CASSPYATGGTEAFF. In nucleotides, the CDR3 is TGTGCCAGCAGCCCATACGCCACAGGGGGCACTGAAGCTTTCTTT.

This clonotype was seen only a few times. The V gene is TRBV19, the J gene TRBJ1-2; 7 bases match TRBD1. CDR1 is LNHDA, CDR2 SQIVND, per germline (reference sequence). After removal of 4 bases from V and 2 bases from J, the junction contained 4 bases not matched to a gene. The CDR3 has 14 amino acids. CDR3 protein: CASSTGTANYGYTF. The CDR3 nucleotides are TGTGCCAGTAGTACCGGGACAGCGAACTATGGCTACACCTTC.

This clonotype was detected ten times or more. The chain combines TRBV4-2 with TRBJ1-5, with D unresolved. Germline V gives CDR1 LGHNA, CDR2 YNFKEQ. The CDR3 is 16 amino acids. The V end lost 1 base, the J end lost 2 bases, and 12 bases lay between the germline ends. CDR3 DNA sequence: TGTGCCAGCAGCCAAGTGAGGGAGCGCGGCAATCAGCCCCAGCATTTT. It translates to CASSQVRERGNQPQHF.

The gene calls are TRBV14 and TRBJ2-3; D unresolved. Germline loops: CDR1 SGHDN, CDR2 FVKESK. V was shortened by 3 bases and J by 6 bases, with 10 bases between the two germline ends. This CDR3 has 13 amino acids. CDR3 region: CASSHGSRDTQYF. In DNA form, the CDR3 reads TGTGCCAGCAGCCACGGAAGTCGGGATACGCAGTATTTT.

This clonotype appeared many times. CDR3 coding DNA: TGCGCCAGCAGCTTAAAAGAGACCCAGTACTTC. This codes for CASSLKETQYF. V is TRBV5-1 and J is TRBJ2-5, with D unclear. CDR3 length: 11 amino acids. Germline V lookup: CDR1 SGHRS, CDR2 YFSETQ. V was trimmed by 2 bases and J by 3 bases, leaving 2 bases between them.

This clonotype was seen ten or more times. V is TRBV14 and J is TRBJ2-5; D gene ambiguous. The CDR3 sequence is 15 residues long. Trimming cost V 3 bases and J 2 bases, with 13 bases left between them. The V gene's germline CDR1 is SGHDN and CDR2 FVKESK. The CDR3 is CASSQGYIPQETQYF. CDR3 DNA sequence: TGTGCCAGCAGCCAGGGTTACATCCCTCAAGAGACCCAGTACTTC.

Many counts were recorded for this clonotype. The chain couples TRBV12-3 or TRBV12-4 to TRBJ1-5; weak D call: TRBD1 (6 bases). The ends were cut back, 8 bases at V and 5 bases at J, with 13 bases in the middle. The CDR3 extends over 13 amino acids. CDR3 sequence reads: CASSGQGYQPQHF. The DNA of the CDR3 is TGTGCCAGCTCGGGGCAGGGGTATCAGCCCCAGCATTTT.